This record covers a single T cell receptor (beta chain). The antigen it binds to is not known. No base quality information exists; no much larger clone differs at one position. This entry belongs to a study of blood T cells in healthy people across ages (dated by TCRdb to the mid-2010s). Study-wide context: In model experiments, template switching captured about one uniquely barcoded TCR beta cDNA molecule for every two T cells. The donors were divided into four age groups: young (average about 15 years), middle-aged (roughly 42), aged (about 61) and long-lived (about 84). For two donors (one aged 18 to 29 and one aged 80 or older), the study analyzed two additional independent replicas of 1 million unique cDNA reads from the same blood draw. To track age-related changes in TCR beta repertoire diversity, the study relied on deep sequencing normalized with unique cDNA molecular identifiers.

Points the paper makes about the study in general: There was a strong correlation between observed TCR beta diversity and the percentage of naive T cells measured by flow cytometry. Observed TCR beta diversity per million T cells fell roughly linearly with age, and a significant reduction was already apparent by age about 36. Compared with the aged group, the long-lived group had more naive CD4+ T cells, fewer expanded clones and increased TCR diversity, suggesting age selection. Bulk unsorted PBMC profiling prevented conclusive comparison of naive and antigen-experienced compartments. Because donor CMV infection status was unknown, age-related changes in expanded clonotypes were potentially confounded. Estimates of total diversity based on one million sequenced T cells were regarded as lower bounds and as underestimates.

Receptor libraries were prepared by 5' RACE. Sequencing instrument: Illumina HiSeq 2500. The second PCR ran for about 6 to 12 cycles and used a J-beta primer mix along with a sample-barcoded 5' primer. A template-switch 5' adaptor carrying 12 random nucleotides introduced a unique molecular identifier onto each TCR beta cDNA molecule. Each sample yielded at least 3 million CDR3-containing paired-end reads. First-strand cDNA synthesis was performed from all RNA using the Mint cDNA synthesis kit, with priming by a TRBC-specific oligonucleotide. All cDNA was treated with uracil-DNA glycosylase and then went through a first 18-cycle PCR with the universal primers M1SS and BC2_uni_R. In the paper's pipeline: Each sample was normalized by randomly selecting 1 million high-quality reads, each carrying a distinct molecular identifier. Instead of being binned into consensus sequences, reads that shared molecular identifiers were thrown out. MiTCR, with a Q25 quality threshold and the strictest error-elimination algorithm, was used for CDR3 identification, clonotype clustering and error correction. A nonparametric unseen species model with Euler transformation was used to estimate a lower bound on total TCR beta diversity. Through fastp at Q25 and MiXCR, TCRdb rebuilt clones from the public reads, retaining in-frame beta chains. For every CDR3 protein sequence, its rows merge into one entry that carries the most common genes and DNA. The V and J calls here are based on TCRdb, not the publication. For this sample there are over 750,000 distinct CDR3 sequences; around 25% appear just once. Jointly, the top ten make up 9.4% of the sample.

Donors were a few dozen systemically healthy Caucasian individuals from Russia aged roughly 6 to 90 years. About 9.8 milliliters of peripheral blood were drawn from each donor into EDTA-treated Vacutainer tubes. PBMCs were isolated by Ficoll-Paque density-gradient centrifugation, with at least 6 million obtained per sample. Total RNA, at least 6 micrograms per sample, was extracted from PBMCs with Trizol reagent. For every donor, flow cytometry on a PBMC aliquot measured the percentage of naive CD45RAhigh/CD27high T cells. The same data also went into a second study, on T cells of mothers and their children. Looking at the second paper: Nine systemically healthy Caucasian individuals served as donors, namely three mothers together with their six children. cDNA synthesis used all of the extracted RNA, with 1.5 ug of RNA in each 15 ul reaction. In the second PCR, sample barcodes and 2-4 random nucleotides were introduced via the M1S primer. Over 8 million TCR beta CDR3 reads were obtained for each mother, and 2.5 million to 3 million reads were obtained for each child. In both related and unrelated pairs, thymic selection shapes the output of TCR recombination in a similar way, with inherited differences having only a minor effect. Related mother-child pairs always showed normalized repertoire overlap that was slightly higher than in unrelated mother-child pairs, though the difference was never significant. Persistent microchimeric T cell clones were not detected, at a sensitivity of approximately 100 clones per million clonotypes. The study used deep NGS to compare TCR beta repertoires of mothers and children, seeking features distinguishing related mother-child pairs from unrelated individuals. The mean age was approximately 41 +/- 4 years for the mothers and roughly 11 +/- 4 years for the children. After adapter ligation with NEBNext reagents, the libraries were sequenced on Illumina HiSeq 2000 with 100+100 nt paired-end reads. To prevent cross-contamination, the mother and child libraries were prepared one month apart and sequenced in separate runs. For each donor, between about 450,000 and 2,300,000 distinct TCR beta clonotypes were identified. Naive TCR beta clonotypes were estimated from low-frequency clonotypes matched to each donor's FACS-determined naive share, without sorting.

This receptor was identified in a boy under 18 in good health. What was sequenced was blood.

The bases read TGTGCCAGCAGGATAACCCACACCGGGGAGCTGTTTTTT. Its protein reads: CASRITHTGELFF. The chain employs TRBV6-2 or TRBV6-3 and TRBJ2-2; there is no confident call for the D gene. Between the V and J ends, shortened by 6 bases and 3 bases respectively, the junction contains 8 bases. Measured from the cysteine to the phenylalanine, the CDR3 is 13 residues long. Just CDR3 DNA is preserved here, 39 bases in frame from base 1. The germline V gene encodes CDR1 MNHEY and CDR2 SVGEGT.